This T cell receptor (beta chain) comes out of a study of T cells after posttransplantation cyclophosphamide. This clone appeared many times. Its specificity is unknown. Generated by immunoSEQ multiplex PCR, the TCRdb table keeps only in-frame clones and is missing some. The sample presents roughly 40,000 clones, none singletons. On the day of bone marrow donation, the related graft donor provided peripheral blood. The V end lost 2 bases, the J end lost 0 bases, and 14 bases lay between the germline ends. The CDR3 loop spans 17 amino acids. Germline CDR1 MNHEY, CDR2 SMNVEV (reference sequence). Study-wide points: Skin or GI-infiltrating T cells shared few TRB sequences with blood. Donor CD8+ memory clones often dominated recipient blood repertoires at later times. Recipient CMV seropositivity and CMV reactivation strongly tracked TRB clonality.

This TCR was recovered from a woman in her 50s in good health and a related stem cell transplant donor. The rearrangement uses TRBV27 and TRBJ1-3; D is perhaps TRBD1 (5 bases). The sample comprised PBMCs. The CDR3 bases are TGTGCCAGCAGTTTAAGGGACCCGGGGGGCTCTGGAAACACCATATATTTT. It codes for CASSLRDPGGSGNTIYF.